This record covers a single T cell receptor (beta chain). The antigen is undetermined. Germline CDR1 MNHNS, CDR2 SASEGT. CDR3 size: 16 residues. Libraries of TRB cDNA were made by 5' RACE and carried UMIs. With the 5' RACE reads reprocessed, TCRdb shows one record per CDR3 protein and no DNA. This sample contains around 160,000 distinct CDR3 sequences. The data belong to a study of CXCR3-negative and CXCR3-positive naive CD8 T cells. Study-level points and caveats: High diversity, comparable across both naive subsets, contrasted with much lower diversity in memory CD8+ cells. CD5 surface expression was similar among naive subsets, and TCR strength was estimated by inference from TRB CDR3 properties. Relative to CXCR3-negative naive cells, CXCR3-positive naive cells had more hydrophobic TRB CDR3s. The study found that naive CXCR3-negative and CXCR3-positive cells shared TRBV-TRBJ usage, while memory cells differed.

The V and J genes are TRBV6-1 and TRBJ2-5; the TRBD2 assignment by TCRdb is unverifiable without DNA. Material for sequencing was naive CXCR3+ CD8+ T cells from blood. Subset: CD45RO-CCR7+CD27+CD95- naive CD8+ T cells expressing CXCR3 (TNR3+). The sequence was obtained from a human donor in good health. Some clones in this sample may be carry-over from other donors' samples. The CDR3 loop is CASSYSTSGIKETQYF.